This TCR beta chain was identified during a study of radiotherapy plus CTLA-4 blockade in lung cancer. Study-wide background: Objective response was observed in roughly 20% of patients, and disease control in 30% to 35%.

Germline V gene lookup returns CDR1 MNHEY and CDR2 SMNVEV (reference sequence). CDR3 length equals 13 residues. V lost 4 bases and J lost 3; bases outside the gene matches: 3. Assay: immunoSEQ multiplex PCR; the TCRdb copy retains only in-frame clones and omits some. The repertoire holds roughly 77,000 clones, with 74% as singletons. Chemo-refractory metastatic non-small-cell lung cancer patients received focal radiation with ipilimumab CTLA-4 blockade. Study observations and caveats: TCR clones of tumor origin grew in blood after radiotherapy plus ipilimumab. Increased serum interferon-beta after radiation also reportedly predicted response strongly.

Worth noting for this clone: Its antigen is unknown.

This chain joins TRBV27 and TRBJ2-7; 7 positions match TRBD1. The TCR comes from a human donor with non-small cell lung cancer whose response to radiotherapy plus ipilimumab could not be evaluated. The sequencing used peripheral blood, collected from a patient treated with radiotherapy plus ipilimumab. The CDR3 DNA follows: TGTGCCAGCAGTTCGAGACAGGGCTACGAGCAGTACTTC. It codes for CASSSRQGYEQYF.